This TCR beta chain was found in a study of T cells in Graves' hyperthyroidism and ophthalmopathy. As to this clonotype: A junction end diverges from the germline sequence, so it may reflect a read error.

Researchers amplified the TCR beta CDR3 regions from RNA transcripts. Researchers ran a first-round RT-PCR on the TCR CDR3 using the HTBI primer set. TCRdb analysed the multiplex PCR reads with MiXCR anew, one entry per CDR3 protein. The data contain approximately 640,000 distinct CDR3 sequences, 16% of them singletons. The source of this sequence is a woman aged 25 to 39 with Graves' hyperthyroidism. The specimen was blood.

DNA of the CDR3: TGTGCCAGCAGCCCAACCGCCAGGGGCCCCGGGTACCAAGAGACCCGGTACTTC. Amino acid sequence: CASSPTARGPGYQETRYF. The genes are TRBV7-3 and TRBJ2-5; TRBD1 might be the D (6 bases). This CDR3 is built from 18 residues. The germline V gene has CDR1 SGHTA and CDR2 FQGTGA.